What follows are 2 T cell receptor beta chains derived from one specimen sequenced in a study of cytomegalovirus exposure and HLA in healthy donors. Primers: 60 Vbeta forward and 13 Jbeta reverse. Generated by immunoSEQ multiplex PCR, the TCRdb table keeps only in-frame clones and is missing some. The repertoire consists of some 220,000 clones, with approximately 90% occurring once and the leading ten covering 1%. Sample: PBMCs. These receptors were obtained from a woman aged 18-29 years in good health and CMV-seronegative.

The rearrangement links TRBV29-1 to TRBJ2-5, with D maybe TRBD1 (6 bases). The CDR3 has 14 amino acids. Trimming removed 1 base from V and 2 bases from J, with 11 bases in between. Germline values: CDR1 SQVTM, CDR2 ANQGSEA. The CDR3 region is CSVEVSRGQETQYF. The CDR3 DNA reads TGCAGCGTTGAAGTTTCAAGGGGGCAAGAGACCCAGTACTTC.

The chain has TRBV7-9 and TRBJ1-4; D unresolved. This CDR3 has 14 amino acids. V dropped 5 bases and J dropped 8 bases, with 15 bases sitting between them. CDR1 is SEHNR, CDR2 FQNEAQ, per germline (reference sequence). The CDR3 nucleotides read TGTGCCAGCAGCCTCTATGAGCCCTGGGAAAAACTGTTTTTT. Amino acid sequence: CASSLYEPWEKLFF. The whole variable domain, remainder taken from reference TRBV7-9 and TRBJ1-4, is DTGVSQNPRHKITKRGQNVTFRCDPISEHNRLYWYRQTLGQGPEFLTYFQNEAQLEKSRLLSDRFSAERPKGSFSTLEIQRTEQGDSAMYLCASSLYEPWEKLFFGSGTQLSVL.